This T cell receptor beta chain stems from a study of cytomegalovirus exposure and HLA in healthy donors. This CDR3 is built from 14 residues. Germline lookup yields CDR1 SGHAT and CDR2 FQNNGV. The V gene end was trimmed by 4 bases and the J gene end by 10 bases; junction bases not matched to a gene: 10. The primer mix had 60 Vbeta and 13 Jbeta primers. Some clones are missing from TCRdb's copy, which holds only in-frame ones; the method was immunoSEQ multiplex PCR. The sample records 130,000 to 150,000 clones, about 74% being singletons. Findings and limits, study-wide: Overall, approximately 150 TCR beta chains were annotated as cytomegalovirus-associated. The HLA-A and HLA-B alleles of most subjects were reportedly predicted accurately from TCR beta sequences.

Details on this clone: Its antigen is unknown.

V gene TRBV11-2 combines with J gene TRBJ2-5; 9 bases are a match to TRBD2. Specimen: PBMCs. This receptor was identified in a woman in her thirties or forties in good health and CMV-seronegative. This CDR3 is CASSWERGVSLQYF. CDR3 sequence (DNA): TGTGCCAGCAGCTGGGAGCGGGGGGTCTCTCTCCAGTACTTC.